This TCR beta chain was recorded in a study of blood T cell repertoires in COVID-19. Some clones are missing from TCRdb's copy, which holds only in-frame ones; the method was immunoSEQ multiplex PCR. The table has roughly 110,000 clones, about 81% seen once; the top ten hold 7.9%. Sequencing was performed on peripheral blood. The receptor was isolated from a man between 65 and 79 years old with acute or convalescent COVID-19.

CDR3 DNA: TGTGCCAGCAGCTTAAACCCCCCCAGCTCTGGGGCCAACGTCCTGACTTTC. Protein product: CASSLNPPSSGANVLTF. The gene calls are TRBV7-3 and TRBJ2-6; D unclear. CDR3 length equals 17 residues. Looked up from germline, CDR1 is SGHTA and CDR2 is FQGTGA. The germline V and J ends were trimmed by 1 base and 0 bases, with 10 bases remaining between them.